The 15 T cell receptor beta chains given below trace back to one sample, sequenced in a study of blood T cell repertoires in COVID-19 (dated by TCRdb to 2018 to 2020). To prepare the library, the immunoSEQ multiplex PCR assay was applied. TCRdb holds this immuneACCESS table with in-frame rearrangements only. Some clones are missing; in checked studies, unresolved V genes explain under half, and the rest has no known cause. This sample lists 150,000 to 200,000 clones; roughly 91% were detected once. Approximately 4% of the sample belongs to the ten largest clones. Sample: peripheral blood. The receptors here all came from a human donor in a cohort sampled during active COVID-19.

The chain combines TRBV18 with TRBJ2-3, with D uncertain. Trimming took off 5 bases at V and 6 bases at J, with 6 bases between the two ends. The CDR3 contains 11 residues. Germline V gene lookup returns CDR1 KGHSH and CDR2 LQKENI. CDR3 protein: CASSDRDTQYF. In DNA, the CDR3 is TGTGCCAGCTCAGATCGGGATACGCAGTATTTT.

The CDR3 sequence: CASSQGFRDVLFF. In DNA, the CDR3 is TGCGCCAGCAGCCAAGGTTTTAGAGATGTATTGTTCTTC. The chain has TRBV4-3 and TRBJ2-1; D unclear. The CDR3 loop spans 13 amino acids. V dropped 1 base and J dropped 15 bases, with 16 bases sitting between them. Germline V gene lookup returns CDR1 LGHNA and CDR2 YSLEER.

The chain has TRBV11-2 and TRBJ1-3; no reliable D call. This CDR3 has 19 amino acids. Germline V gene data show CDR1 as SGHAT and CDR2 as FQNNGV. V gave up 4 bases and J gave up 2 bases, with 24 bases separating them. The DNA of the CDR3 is TGTGCCAGCAGCTCCATAAAGTCATTGGGAGGGAAGGCTGGAAACACCATATATTTT. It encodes CASSSIKSLGGKAGNTIYF.

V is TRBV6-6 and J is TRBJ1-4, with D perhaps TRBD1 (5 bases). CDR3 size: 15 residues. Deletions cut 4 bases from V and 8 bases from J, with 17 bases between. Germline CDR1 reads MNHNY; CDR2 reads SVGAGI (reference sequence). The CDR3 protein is CASSFPGRVPEKLFF. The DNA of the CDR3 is TGTGCCAGCAGTTTCCCGGGCAGGGTTCCCGAAAAACTGTTTTTT.

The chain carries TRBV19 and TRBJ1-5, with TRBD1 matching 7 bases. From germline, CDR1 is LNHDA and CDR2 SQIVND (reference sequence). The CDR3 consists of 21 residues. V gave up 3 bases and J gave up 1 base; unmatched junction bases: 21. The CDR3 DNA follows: TGTGCCAGTAGTATTGGGGGAGCCCCTAATAACAGGGGTTGGAGCAATCAGCCCCAGCATTTT. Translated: CASSIGGAPNNRGWSNQPQHF.

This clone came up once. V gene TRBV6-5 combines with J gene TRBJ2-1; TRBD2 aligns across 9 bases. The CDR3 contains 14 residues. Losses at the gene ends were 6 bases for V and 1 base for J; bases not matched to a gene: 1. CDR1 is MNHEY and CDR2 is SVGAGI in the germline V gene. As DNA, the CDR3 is TGTGCCAGCAGCAGCGGGAGGTCCTACAATGAGCAGTTCTTC. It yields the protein CASSSGRSYNEQFF.

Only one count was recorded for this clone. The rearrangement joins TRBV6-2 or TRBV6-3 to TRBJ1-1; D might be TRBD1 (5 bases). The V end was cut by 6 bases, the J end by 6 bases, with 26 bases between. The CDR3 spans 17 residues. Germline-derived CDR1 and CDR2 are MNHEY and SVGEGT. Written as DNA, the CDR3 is TGTGCCAGCAGCAAACAGTGGGACCTTGGGGGGTTCCCTGAAGCTTTCTTT. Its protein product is CASSKQWDLGGFPEAFF.

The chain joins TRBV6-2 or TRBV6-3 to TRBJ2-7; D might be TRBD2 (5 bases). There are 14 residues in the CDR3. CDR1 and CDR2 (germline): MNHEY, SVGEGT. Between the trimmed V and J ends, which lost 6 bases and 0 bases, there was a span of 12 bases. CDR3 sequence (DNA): TGTGCCAGCAGCCCCTATGAGGGCTCCTACGAGCAGTACTTC. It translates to CASSPYEGSYEQYF.

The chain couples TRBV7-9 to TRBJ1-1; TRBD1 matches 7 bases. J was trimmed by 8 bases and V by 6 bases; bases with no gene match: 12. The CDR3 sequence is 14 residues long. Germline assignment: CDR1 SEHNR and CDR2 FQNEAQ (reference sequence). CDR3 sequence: CASSFPLETGEAFF. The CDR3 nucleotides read TGTGCCAGCAGTTTCCCTCTGGAGACAGGGGAAGCTTTCTTT.

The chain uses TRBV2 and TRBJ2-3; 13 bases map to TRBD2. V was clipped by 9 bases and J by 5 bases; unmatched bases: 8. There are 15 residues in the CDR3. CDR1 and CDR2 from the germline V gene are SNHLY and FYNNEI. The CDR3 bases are TGTGCCAGGGGAGGGACTAGCGGGAATATAGATACGCAGTATTTT. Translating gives CARGGTSGNIDTQYF.

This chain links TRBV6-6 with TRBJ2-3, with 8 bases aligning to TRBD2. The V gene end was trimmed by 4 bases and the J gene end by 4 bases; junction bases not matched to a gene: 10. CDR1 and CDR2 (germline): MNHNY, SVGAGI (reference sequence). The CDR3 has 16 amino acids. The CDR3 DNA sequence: TGTGCCAGCAGTTCCCTACGGGGGGGCCTTCCAGATACGCAGTATTTT. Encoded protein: CASSSLRGGLPDTQYF.

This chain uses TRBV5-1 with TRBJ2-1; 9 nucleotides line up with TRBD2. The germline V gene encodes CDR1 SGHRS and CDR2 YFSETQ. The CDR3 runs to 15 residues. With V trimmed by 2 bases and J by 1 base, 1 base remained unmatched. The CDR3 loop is CASSFTSGSYNEQFF. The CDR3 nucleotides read TGCGCCAGCAGCTTCACTAGCGGGTCCTACAATGAGCAGTTCTTC.

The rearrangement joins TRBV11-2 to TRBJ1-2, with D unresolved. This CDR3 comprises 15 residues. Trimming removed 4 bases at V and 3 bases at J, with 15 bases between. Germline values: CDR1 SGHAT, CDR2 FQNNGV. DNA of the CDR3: TGTGCCAGCAGCTCAAAACCGGGTCGTCACTATGGCTACACCTTC. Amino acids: CASSSKPGRHYGYTF.

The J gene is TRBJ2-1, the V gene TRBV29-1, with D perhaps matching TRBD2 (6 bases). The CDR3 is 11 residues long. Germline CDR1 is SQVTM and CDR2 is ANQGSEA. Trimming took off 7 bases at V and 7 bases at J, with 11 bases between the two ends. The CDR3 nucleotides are TGCAGCGCCGGAGGGATTAATGAGCAGTTCTTC. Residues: CSAGGINEQFF.

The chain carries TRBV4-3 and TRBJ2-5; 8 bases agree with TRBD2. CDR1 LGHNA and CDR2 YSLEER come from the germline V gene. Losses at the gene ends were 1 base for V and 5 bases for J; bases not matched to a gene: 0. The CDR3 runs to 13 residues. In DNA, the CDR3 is TGCGCCAGCAGCCAAGGCGGGGGGGAGACCCAGTACTTC. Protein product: CASSQGGGETQYF.